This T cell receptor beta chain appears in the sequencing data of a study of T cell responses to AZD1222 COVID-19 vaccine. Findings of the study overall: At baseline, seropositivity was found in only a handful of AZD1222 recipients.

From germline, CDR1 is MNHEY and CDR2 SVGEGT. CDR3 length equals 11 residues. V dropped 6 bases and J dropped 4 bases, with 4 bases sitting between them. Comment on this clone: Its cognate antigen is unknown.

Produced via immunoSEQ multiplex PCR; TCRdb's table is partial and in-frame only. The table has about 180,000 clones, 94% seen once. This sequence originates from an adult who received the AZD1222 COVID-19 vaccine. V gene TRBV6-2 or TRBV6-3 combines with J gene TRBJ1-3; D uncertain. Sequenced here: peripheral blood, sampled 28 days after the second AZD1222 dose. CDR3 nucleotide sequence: TGTGCCAGCAGCCGCGGAAACACCATATATTTT. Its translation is CASSRGNTIYF.